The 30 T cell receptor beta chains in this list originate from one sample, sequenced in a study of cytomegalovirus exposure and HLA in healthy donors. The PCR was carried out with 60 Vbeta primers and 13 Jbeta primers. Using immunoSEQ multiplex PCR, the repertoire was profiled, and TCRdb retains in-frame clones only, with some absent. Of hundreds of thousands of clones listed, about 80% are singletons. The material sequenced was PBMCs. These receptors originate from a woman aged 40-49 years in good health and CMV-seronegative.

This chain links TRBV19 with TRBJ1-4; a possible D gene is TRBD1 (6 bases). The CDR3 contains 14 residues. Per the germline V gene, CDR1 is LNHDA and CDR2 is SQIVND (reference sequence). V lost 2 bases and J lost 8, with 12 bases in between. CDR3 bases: TGTGCCAGTAGTATAAACAGGGTAGGGGAAAAACTGTTTTTT. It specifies CASSINRVGEKLFF.

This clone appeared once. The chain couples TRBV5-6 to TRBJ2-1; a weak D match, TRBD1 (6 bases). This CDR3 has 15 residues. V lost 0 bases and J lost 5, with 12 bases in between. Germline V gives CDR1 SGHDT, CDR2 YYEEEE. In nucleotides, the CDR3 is TGTGCCAGCAGCTTGGACAGGGATTCCCACAATGAGCAGTTCTTC. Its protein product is CASSLDRDSHNEQFF.

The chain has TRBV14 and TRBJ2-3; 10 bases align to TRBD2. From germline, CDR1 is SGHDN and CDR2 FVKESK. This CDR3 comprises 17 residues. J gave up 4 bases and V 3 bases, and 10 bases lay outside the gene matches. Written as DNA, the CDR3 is TGTGCCAGCAGCCAGTGGAGAGCGGGGGGGCTTTCAGATACGCAGTATTTT. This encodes CASSQWRAGGLSDTQYF.

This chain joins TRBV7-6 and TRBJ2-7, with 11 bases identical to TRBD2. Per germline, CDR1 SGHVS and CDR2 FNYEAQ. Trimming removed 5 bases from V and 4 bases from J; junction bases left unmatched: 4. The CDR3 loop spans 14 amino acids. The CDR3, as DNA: TGTGCCAGCAGCCCCGGACTAGCGGGTTACGAGCAGTACTTC. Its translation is CASSPGLAGYEQYF. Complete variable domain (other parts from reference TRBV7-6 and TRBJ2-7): GAGVSQSPRYKVTKRGQDVALRCDPISGHVSLYWYRQALGQGPEFLTYFNYEAQQDKSGLPNDRFSAERPEGSISTLTIQRTEQRDSAMYRCASSPGLAGYEQYFGPGTRLTVT.

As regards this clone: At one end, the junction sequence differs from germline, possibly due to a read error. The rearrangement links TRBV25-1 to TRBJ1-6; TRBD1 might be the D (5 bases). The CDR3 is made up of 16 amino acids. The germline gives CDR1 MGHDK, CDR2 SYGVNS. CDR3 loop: CASSDITGTGVSLLHF. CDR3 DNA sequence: TGTGCCAGCAGTGACATAACAGGTACCGGCGTATCACTCCTCCACTTT.

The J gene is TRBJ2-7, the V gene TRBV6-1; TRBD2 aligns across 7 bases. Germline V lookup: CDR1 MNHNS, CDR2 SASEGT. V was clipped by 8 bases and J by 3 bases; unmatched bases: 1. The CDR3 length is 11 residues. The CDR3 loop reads CASGGDYEQYF. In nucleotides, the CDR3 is TGTGCCAGCGGGGGGGACTACGAGCAGTACTTC.

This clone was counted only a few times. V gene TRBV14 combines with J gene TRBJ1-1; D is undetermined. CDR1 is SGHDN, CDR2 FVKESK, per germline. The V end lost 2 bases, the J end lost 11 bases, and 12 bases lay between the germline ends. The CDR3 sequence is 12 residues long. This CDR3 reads CASSQTVSHAFF. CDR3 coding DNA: TGTGCCAGCAGCCAAACTGTTTCCCACGCTTTCTTT.

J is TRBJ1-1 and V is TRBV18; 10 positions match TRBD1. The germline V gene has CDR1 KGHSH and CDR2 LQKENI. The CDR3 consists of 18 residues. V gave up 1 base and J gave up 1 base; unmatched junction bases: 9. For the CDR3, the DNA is TGTGCCAGCTCACCACTGGGGACAGGGGACGTAGGGAACACTGAAGCTTTCTTT. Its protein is CASSPLGTGDVGNTEAFF.

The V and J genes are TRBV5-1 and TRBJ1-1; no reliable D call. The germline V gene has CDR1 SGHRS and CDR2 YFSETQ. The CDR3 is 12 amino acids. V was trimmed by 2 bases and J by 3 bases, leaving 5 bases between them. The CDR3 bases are TGCGCCAGCAGCTTAAGAGACACTGAAGCTTTCTTT. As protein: CASSLRDTEAFF.

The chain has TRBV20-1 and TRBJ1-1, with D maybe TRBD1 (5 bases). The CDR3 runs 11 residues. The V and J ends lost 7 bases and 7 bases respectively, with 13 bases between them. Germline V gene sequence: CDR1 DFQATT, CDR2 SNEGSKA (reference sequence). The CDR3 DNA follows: TGCAGTGTTATACAGGAGTTTGAAGCTTTCTTT. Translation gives CSVIQEFEAFF.

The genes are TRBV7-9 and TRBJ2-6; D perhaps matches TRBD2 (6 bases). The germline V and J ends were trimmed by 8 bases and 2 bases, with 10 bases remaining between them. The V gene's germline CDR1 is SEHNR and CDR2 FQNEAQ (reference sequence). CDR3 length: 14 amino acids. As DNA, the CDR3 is TGTGCCAGCCCAGGAGGGGCTGGGGCCAACGTCCTGACTTTC. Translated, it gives CASPGGAGANVLTF. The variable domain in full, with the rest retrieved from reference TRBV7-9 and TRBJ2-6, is DTGVSQNPRHKITKRGQNVTFRCDPISEHNRLYWYRQTLGQGPEFLTYFQNEAQLEKSRLLSDRFSAERPKGSFSTLEIQRTEQGDSAMYLCASPGGAGANVLTFGAGSRLTVL.

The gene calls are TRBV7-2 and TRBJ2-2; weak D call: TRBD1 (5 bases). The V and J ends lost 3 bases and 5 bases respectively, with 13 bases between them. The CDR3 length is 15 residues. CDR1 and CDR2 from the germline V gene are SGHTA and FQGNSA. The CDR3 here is CASSFTGSGTGELFF. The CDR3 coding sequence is TGTGCCAGCAGCTTTACAGGAAGTGGGACCGGGGAGCTGTTTTTT.

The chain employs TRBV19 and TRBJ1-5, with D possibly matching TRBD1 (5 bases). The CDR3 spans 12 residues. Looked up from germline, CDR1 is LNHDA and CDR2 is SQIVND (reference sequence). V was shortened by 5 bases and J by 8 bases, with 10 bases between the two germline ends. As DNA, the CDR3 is TGTGCCAGTAGTCCGTCCAGGGAGCCCCAGCATTTT. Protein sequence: CASSPSREPQHF.

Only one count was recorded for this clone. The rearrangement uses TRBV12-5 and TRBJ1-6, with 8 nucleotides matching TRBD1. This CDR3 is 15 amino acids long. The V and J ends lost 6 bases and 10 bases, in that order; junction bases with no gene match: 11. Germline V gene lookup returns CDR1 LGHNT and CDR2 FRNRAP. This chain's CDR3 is CASGGQGGNSSPLHF. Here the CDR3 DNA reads TGTGCTAGTGGCGGACAGGGTGGGAACTCGTCACCCCTCCACTTT.

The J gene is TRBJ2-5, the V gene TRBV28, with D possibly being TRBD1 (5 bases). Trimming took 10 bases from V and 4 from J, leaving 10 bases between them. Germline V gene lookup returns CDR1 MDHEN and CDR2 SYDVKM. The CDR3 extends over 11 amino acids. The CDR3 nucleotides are TGTGCCAAGGGGTGGGGAGAGACCCAGTACTTC. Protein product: CAKGWGETQYF.

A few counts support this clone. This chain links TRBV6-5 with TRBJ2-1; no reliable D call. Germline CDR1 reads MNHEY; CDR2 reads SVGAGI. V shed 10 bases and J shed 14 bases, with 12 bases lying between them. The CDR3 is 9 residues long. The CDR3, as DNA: TGTGCCACCCCTACCTCAAAGTTCTTC. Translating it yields CATPTSKFF.

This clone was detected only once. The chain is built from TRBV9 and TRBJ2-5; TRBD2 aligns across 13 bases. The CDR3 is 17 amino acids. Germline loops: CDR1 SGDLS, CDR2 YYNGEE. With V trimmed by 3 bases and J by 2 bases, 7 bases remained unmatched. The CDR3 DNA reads TGTGCCAGCAGCGCGGGACTAGCGGGGATGAGGCAAGAGACCCAGTACTTC. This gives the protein CASSAGLAGMRQETQYF. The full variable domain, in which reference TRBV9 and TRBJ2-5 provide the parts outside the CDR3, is DSGVTQTPKHLITATGQRVTLRCSPRSGDLSVYWYQQSLDQGLQFLIQYYNGEERAKGNILERFSAQQFPDLHSELNLSSLELGDSALYFCASSAGLAGMRQETQYFGPGTRLLVL.

The CDR3 nucleotides are TGTGCCAGCAGCGCCCAGGGGAGCTATGGCTACACCTTC. Amino acid sequence: CASSAQGSYGYTF. V usage is TRBV9 and J usage is TRBJ1-2; the D gene is possibly TRBD1 (6 bases). This CDR3 spans 13 amino acids. V gave up 3 bases and J gave up 4 bases, with 10 bases separating them. CDR1 is SGDLS, CDR2 YYNGEE, per germline.

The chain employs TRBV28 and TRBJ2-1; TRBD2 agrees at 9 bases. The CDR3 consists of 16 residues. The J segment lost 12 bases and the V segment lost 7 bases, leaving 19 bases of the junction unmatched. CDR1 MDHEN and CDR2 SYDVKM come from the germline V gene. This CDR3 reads CASKSSRGGWSPRQFF. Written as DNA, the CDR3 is TGTGCCAGCAAGAGCTCGCGGGGGGGCTGGTCCCCAAGGCAGTTCTTC.

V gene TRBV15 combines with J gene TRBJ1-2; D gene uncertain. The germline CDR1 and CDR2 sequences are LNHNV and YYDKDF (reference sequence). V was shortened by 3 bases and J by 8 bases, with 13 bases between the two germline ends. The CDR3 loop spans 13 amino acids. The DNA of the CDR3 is TGTGCCACCAGCAGCGGTGGGAGCCAAGGCTACACCTTC. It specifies CATSSGGSQGYTF. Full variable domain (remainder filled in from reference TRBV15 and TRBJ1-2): DAMVIQNPRYQVTQFGKPVTLSCSQTLNHNVMYWYQQKSSQAPKLLFHYYDKDFNNEADTPDNFQSRRPNTSFCFLDIRSPGLGDTAMYLCATSSGGSQGYTFGSGTRLTVV.

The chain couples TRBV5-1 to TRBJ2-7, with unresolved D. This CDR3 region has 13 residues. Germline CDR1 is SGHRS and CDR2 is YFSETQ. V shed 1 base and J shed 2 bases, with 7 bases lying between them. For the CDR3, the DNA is TGCGCCAGCAGCTTGAACAGAGCCTACGAGCAGTACTTC. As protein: CASSLNRAYEQYF.

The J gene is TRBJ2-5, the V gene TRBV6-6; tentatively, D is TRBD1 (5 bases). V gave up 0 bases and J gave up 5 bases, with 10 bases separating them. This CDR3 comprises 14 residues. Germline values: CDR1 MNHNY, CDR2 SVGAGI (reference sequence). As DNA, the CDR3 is TGTGCCAGCAGTTACTCATCAGGGTACGAGACCCAGTACTTC. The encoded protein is CASSYSSGYETQYF.

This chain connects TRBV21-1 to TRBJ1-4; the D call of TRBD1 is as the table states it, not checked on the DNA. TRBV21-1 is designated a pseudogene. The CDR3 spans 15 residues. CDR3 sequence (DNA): TGTGCCAGCAGCAAAGTACAGGGGTATTTCGGAAAACTGTTTTTT. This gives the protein CASSKVQGYFGKLFF.

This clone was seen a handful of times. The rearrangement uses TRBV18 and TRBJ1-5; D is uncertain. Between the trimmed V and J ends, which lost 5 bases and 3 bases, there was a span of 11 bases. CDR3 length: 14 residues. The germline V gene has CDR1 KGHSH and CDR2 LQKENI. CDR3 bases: TGTGCCAGCTCATATCTGGGAGCCAATCAGCCCCAGCATTTT. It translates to CASSYLGANQPQHF. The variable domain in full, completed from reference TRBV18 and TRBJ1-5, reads NAGVMQNPRHLVRRRGQEARLRCSPMKGHSHVYWYRQLPEEGLKFMVYLQKENIIDESGMPKERFSAEFPKEGPSILRIQQVVRGDSAAYFCASSYLGANQPQHFGDGTRLSIL.

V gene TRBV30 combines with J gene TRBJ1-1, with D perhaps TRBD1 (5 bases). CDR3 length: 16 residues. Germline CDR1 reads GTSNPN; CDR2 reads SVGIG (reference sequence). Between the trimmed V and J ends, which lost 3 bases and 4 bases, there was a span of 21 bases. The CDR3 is CAWSSWGSPLSTEAFF. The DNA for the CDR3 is TGTGCCTGGAGCTCCTGGGGCTCGCCCCTCAGCACTGAAGCTTTCTTT.

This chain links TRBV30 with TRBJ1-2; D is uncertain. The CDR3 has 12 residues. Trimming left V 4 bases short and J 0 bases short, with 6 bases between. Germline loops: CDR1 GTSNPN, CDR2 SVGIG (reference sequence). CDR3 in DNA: TGTGCCTGGACAGTGTCTAACTATGGCTACACCTTC. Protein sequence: CAWTVSNYGYTF.

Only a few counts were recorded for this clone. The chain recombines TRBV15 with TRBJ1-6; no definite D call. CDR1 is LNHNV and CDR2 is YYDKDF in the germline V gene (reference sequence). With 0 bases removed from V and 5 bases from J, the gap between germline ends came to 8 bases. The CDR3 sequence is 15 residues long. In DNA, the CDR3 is TGTGCCACCAGCAGAGAAGTGACTGATAATTCACCCCTCCACTTT. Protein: CATSREVTDNSPLHF.

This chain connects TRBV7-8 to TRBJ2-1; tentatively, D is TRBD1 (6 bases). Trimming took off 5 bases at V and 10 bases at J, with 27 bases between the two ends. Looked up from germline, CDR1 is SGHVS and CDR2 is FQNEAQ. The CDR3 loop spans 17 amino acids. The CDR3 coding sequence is TGTGCCAGCAGCACAGGGATGGCCCCCGTATCTTCCGAGGAGCAGTTCTTC. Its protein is CASSTGMAPVSSEEQFF. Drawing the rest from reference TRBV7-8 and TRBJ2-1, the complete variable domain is GAGVSQSPRYKVAKRGQDVALRCDPISGHVSLFWYQQALGQGPEFLTYFQNEAQLDKSGLPSDRFFAERPEGSVSTLKIQRTQQEDSAVYLCASSTGMAPVSSEEQFFGPGTRLTVL.

In DNA, the CDR3 is TGTGCCTTCGCGGGCAATGAGCAGTTCTTC. This sequence encodes CAFAGNEQFF. The chain recombines TRBV30 with TRBJ2-1; tentative D call: TRBD2 (5 bases). V dropped 7 bases and J dropped 6 bases, with 7 bases sitting between them. Germline CDR1 GTSNPN, CDR2 SVGIG (reference sequence). CDR3 length equals 10 residues.

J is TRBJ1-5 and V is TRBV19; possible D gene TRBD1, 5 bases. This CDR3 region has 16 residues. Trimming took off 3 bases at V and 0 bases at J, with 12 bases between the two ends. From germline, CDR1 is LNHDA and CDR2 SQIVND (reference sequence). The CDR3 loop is CASSIISDISNQPQHF. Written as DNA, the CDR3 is TGTGCCAGTAGTATTATCTCGGACATTAGCAATCAGCCCCAGCATTTT.